The T cell receptor (beta chain) described here comes from a study of blood T cells in healthy people across ages. V was shortened by 3 bases and J by 4 bases, with 16 bases between the two germline ends. The CDR3 is 15 residues long. Germline loops: CDR1 MDHEN, CDR2 SYDVKM. This clonotype was counted at least ten times. A second roughly 6 to 12 cycle PCR used barcoded and J-beta primers. In TCRdb, the 5' RACE reads were re-called with MiXCR into one record per CDR3 protein. The repertoire consists of more than 900,000 distinct CDR3 sequences, with under 30% occurring once and the leading ten covering about 0.69%. The sample was also linked to a second study, of T cells of mothers and their children.

V is TRBV28 and J is TRBJ2-7; D is uncertain. Sequenced material: blood. This clonotype originated in a girl aged 2 to 9 in good health. The CDR3 DNA follows: TGTGCCAGCAGTTTTGGTACGCATCCGCTATACGAGCAGTACTTC. Its protein is CASSFGTHPLYEQYF.